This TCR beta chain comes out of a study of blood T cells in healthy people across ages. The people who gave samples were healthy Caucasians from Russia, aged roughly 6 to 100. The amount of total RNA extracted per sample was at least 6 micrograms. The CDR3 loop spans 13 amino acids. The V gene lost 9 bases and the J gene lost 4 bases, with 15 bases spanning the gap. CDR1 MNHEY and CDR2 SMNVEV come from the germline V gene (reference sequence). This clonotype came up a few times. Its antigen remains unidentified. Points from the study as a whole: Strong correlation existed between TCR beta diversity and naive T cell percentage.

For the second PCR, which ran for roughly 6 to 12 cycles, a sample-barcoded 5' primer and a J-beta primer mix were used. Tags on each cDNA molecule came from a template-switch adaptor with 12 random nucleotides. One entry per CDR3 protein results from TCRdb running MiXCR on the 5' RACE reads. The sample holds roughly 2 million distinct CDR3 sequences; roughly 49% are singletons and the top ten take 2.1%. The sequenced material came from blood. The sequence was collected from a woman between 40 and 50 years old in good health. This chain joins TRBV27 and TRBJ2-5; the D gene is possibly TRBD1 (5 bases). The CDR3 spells CARGRMIPETQYF. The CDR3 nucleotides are TGTGCCAGGGGGCGGATGATCCCAGAGACCCAGTACTTC.